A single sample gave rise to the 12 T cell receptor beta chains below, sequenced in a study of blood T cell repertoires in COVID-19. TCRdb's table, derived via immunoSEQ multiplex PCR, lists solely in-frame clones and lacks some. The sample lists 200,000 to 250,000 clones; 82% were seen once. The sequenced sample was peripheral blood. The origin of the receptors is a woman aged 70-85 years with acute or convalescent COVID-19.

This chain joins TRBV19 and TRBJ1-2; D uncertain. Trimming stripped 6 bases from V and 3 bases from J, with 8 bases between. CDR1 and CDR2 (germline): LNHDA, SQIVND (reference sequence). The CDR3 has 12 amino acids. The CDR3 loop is CASSEGDYGYTF. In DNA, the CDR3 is TGTGCCAGTAGCGAGGGAGACTATGGCTACACCTTC.

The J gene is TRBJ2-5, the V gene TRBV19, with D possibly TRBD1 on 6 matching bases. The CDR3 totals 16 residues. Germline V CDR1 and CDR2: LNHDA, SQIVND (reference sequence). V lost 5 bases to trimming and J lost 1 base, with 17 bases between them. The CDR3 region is CASSAASLGGQETQYF. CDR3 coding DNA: TGTGCCAGTAGTGCGGCCTCCCTAGGGGGCCAAGAGACCCAGTACTTC.

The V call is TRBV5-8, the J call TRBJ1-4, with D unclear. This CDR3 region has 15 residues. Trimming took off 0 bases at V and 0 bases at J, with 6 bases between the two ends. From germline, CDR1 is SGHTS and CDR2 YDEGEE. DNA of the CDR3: TGTGCCAGCAGCTTGGGCGGTACAACTAATGAAAAACTGTTTTTT. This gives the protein CASSLGGTTNEKLFF. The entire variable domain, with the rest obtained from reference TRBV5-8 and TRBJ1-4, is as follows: EAGVTQSPTHLIKTRGQQATLRCSPISGHTSVYWYQQALGLGLQFLLWYDEGEERNRGNFPPRFSGRQFPNYSSELNVNALELEDSALYLCASSLGGTTNEKLFFGSGTQLSVL.

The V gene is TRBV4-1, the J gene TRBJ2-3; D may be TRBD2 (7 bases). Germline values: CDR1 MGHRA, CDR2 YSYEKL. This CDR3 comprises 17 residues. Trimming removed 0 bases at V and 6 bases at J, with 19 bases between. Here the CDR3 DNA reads TGCGCCAGCAGCCAAGATTCGGCCGGGGGGCTGGCGGATACGCAGTATTTT. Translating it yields CASSQDSAGGLADTQYF.

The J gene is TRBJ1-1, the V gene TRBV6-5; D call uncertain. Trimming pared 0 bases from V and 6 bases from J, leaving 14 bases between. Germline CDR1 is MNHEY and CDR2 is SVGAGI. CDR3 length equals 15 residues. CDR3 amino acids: CASSYSIYGVAEAFF. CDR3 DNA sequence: TGTGCCAGCAGTTACTCGATATACGGGGTAGCTGAAGCTTTCTTT.

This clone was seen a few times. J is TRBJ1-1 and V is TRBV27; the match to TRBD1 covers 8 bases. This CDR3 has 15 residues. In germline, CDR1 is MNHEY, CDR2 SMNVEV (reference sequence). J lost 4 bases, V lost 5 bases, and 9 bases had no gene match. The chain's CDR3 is CASSLRRTGLTEAFF. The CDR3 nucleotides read TGTGCCAGCAGTCTCAGACGGACAGGGCTCACTGAAGCTTTCTTT.

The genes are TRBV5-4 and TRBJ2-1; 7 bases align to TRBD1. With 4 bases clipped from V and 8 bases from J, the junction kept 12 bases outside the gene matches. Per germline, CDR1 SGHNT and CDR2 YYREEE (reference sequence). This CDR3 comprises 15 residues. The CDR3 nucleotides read TGTGCCAGCAGCGATGGAGGCAGGGGGAAGGATGAGCAGTTCTTC. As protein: CASSDGGRGKDEQFF.

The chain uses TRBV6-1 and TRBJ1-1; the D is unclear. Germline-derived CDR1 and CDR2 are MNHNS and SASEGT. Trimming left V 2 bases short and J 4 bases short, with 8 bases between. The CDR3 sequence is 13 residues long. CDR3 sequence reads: CASSEMEGTEAFF. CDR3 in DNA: TGTGCCAGCAGTGAAATGGAGGGCACTGAAGCTTTCTTT.

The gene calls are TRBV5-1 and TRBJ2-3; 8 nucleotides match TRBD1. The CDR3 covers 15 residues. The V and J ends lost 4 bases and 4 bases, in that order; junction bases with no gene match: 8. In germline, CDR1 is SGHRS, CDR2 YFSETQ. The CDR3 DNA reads TGCGCCAGCAGCCCCCGGACAGGGACCCCAGATACGCAGTATTTT. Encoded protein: CASSPRTGTPDTQYF.

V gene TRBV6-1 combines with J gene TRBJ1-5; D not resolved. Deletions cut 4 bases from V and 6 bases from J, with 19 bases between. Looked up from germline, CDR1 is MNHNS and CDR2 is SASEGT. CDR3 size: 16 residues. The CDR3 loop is CASSAVISTVSQPQHF. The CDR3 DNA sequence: TGTGCCAGCAGTGCAGTGATTAGTACAGTGTCTCAGCCCCAGCATTTT.

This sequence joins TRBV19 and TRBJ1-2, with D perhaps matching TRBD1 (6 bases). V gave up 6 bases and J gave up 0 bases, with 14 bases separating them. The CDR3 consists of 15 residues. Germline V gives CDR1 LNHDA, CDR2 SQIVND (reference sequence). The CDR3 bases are TGTGCCAGTAGACTTACAGGGAACACTAACTATGGCTACACCTTC. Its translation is CASRLTGNTNYGYTF.

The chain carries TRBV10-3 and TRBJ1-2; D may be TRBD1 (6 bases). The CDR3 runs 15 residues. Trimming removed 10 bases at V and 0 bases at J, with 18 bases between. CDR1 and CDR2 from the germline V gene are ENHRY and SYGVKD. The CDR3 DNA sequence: TGTGCCACTTATACTGGACAGCTAGCTAACTATGGCTACACCTTC. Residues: CATYTGQLANYGYTF.